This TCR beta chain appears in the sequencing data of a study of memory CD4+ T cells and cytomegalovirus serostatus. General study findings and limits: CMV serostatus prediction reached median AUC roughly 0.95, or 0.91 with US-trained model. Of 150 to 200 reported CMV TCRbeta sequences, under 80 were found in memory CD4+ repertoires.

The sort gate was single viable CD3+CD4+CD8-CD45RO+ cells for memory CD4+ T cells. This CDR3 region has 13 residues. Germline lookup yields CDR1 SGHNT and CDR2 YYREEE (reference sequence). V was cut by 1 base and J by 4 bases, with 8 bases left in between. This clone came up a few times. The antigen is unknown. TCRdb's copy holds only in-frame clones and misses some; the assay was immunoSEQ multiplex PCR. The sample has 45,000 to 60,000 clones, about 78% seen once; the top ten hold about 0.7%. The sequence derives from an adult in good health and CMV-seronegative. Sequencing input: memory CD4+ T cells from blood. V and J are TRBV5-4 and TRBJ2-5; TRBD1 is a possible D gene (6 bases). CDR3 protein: CASSLKGVETQYF. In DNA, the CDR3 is TGTGCCAGCAGCTTGAAGGGGGTAGAGACCCAGTACTTC.